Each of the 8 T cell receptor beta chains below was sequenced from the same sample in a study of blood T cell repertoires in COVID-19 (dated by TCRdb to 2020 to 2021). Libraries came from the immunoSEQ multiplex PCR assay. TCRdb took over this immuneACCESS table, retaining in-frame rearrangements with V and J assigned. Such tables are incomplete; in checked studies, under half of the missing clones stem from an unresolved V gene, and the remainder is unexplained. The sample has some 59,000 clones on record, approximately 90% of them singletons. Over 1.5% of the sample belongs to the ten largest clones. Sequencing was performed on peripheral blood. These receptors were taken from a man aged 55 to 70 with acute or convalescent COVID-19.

This CDR3 is CASSQVTGTTEAFF. The DNA of the CDR3 is TGTGCCAGCAGCCAGGTCACAGGGACCACTGAAGCTTTCTTT. The rearrangement uses TRBV3-1 (or the pseudogene TRBV3-2) and TRBJ1-1; tentative D call: TRBD1 (6 bases). V dropped 3 bases and J dropped 4 bases, with 12 bases sitting between them. CDR3 size: 14 residues. The V gene's germline CDR1 is LGHDT and CDR2 YNNKEL (reference sequence).

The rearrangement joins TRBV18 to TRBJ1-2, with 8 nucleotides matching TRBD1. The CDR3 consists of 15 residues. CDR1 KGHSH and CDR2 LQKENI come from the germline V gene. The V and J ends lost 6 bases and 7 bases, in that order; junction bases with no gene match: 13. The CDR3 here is CASSRPGQGIGGYTF. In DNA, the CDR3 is TGTGCCAGCTCGCGTCCAGGACAGGGCATAGGTGGCTACACCTTC.

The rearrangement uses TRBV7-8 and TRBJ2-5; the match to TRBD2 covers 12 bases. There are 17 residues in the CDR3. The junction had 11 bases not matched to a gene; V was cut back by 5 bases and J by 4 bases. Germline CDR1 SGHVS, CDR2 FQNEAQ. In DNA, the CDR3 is TGTGCCAGCAGCGGAACAACTAGCGGGGGGACCCTAGAGACCCAGTACTTC. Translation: CASSGTTSGGTLETQYF.

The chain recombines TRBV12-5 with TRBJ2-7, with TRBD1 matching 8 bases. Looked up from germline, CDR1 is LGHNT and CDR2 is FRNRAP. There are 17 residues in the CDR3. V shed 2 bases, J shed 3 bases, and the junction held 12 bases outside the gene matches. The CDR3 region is CASGLRQGLGAHYEQYF. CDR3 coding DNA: TGTGCTAGTGGTTTGAGACAGGGGTTGGGGGCGCACTACGAGCAGTACTTC.

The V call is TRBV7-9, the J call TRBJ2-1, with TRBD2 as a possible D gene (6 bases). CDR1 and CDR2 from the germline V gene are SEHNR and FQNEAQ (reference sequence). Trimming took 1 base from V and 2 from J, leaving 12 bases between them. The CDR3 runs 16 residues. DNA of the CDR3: TGTGCCAGCAGCTTAGTCGGGGGAAACCCCTACAATGAGCAGTTCTTC. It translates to CASSLVGGNPYNEQFF.

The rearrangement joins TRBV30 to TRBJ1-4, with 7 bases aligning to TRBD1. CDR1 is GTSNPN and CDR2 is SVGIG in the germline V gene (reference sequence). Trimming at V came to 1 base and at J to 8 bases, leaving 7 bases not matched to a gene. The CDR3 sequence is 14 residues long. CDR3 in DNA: TGTGCCTGGAGTGGGAGGGGGCCAGCCGAAAAACTGTTTTTT. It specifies CAWSGRGPAEKLFF.

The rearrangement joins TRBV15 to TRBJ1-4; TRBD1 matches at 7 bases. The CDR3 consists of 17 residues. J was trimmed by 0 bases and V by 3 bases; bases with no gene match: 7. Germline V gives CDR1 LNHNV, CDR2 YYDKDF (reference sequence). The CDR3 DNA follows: TGTGCCACCAGCAGGGGACCCGACAGGGCAACTAATGAAAAACTGTTTTTT. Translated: CATSRGPDRATNEKLFF. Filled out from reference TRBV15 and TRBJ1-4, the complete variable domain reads DAMVIQNPRYQVTQFGKPVTLSCSQTLNHNVMYWYQQKSSQAPKLLFHYYDKDFNNEADTPDNFQSRRPNTSFCFLDIRSPGLGDTAMYLCATSRGPDRATNEKLFFGSGTQLSVL.

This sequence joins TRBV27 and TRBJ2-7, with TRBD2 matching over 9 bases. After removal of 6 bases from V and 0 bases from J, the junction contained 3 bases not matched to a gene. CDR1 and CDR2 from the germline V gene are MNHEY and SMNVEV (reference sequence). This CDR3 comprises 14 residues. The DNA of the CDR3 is TGTGCCAGCAGGTTAGCGGGGGACTCCTACGAGCAGTACTTC. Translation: CASRLAGDSYEQYF.